A single sample is the source of the 14 T cell receptor beta chains below, sequenced in a study of T cell changes during pregnancy in multiple sclerosis. Data came from immunoSEQ multiplex PCR; TCRdb stores just in-frame clones and leaves some out. This sample has approximately 47,000 clones; approximately 93% occur once, and the top ten carry approximately 0.49%. Sequencing used CD4+ T cells from peripheral blood mononuclear cells, obtained in the first trimester of pregnancy. These receptors were obtained from a female donor with multiple sclerosis, enrolled in a pregnancy study.

This sequence joins TRBV6-5 and TRBJ2-1; D perhaps matches TRBD1 (6 bases). Trimming pared 6 bases from V and 9 bases from J, leaving 12 bases between. The CDR3 is 12 residues long. Germline-derived CDR1 and CDR2 are MNHEY and SVGAGI. This chain's CDR3 is CASSPGTTEQFF. The CDR3 DNA follows: TGTGCCAGCAGCCCCGGGACAACTGAGCAGTTCTTC.

This clone was seen only a few times. The rearrangement uses TRBV11-1 and TRBJ2-7, with 9 positions matching TRBD1. CDR3 length: 14 residues. Germline-derived CDR1 and CDR2 are SGHAT and FQDESV (reference sequence). V was clipped by 5 bases and J by 3 bases; unmatched bases: 5. This chain's CDR3 is CASSAGDRVYEQYF. CDR3 coding DNA: TGTGCCAGCAGCGCCGGGGACAGGGTCTACGAGCAGTACTTC.

The CDR3 DNA reads as TGTGCCAGCAGCTTGGTGACAGTAGTTAATGAGCAGTTCTTC. This sequence encodes CASSLVTVVNEQFF. The V call is TRBV5-8, the J call TRBJ2-1, with D perhaps matching TRBD1 (5 bases). This CDR3 region has 14 residues. Germline V gene data show CDR1 as SGHTS and CDR2 as YDEGEE. V was clipped by 0 bases and J by 7 bases, with 11 bases between them.

J is TRBJ1-5 and V is TRBV4-2; D possibly corresponds to TRBD1 (6 bases). V lost 9 bases, J lost 4 bases, and 10 bases lay in between. The CDR3 has 12 amino acids. CDR1 is LGHNA, CDR2 YNFKEQ, per germline. This chain's CDR3 is CARVDRNQPQHF. Written as DNA, the CDR3 is TGTGCCAGGGTGGACAGAAATCAGCCCCAGCATTTT.

V is TRBV10-3 and J is TRBJ2-3, with no clear D. Germline V CDR1 and CDR2: ENHRY, SYGVKD. This CDR3 is built from 14 residues. V was pared by 6 bases and J by 0 bases, with 10 bases between. This CDR3 reads CAIRPGESTDTQYF. In nucleotides, the CDR3 is TGTGCCATCAGGCCGGGTGAAAGCACAGATACGCAGTATTTT.

V and J are TRBV6-1 and TRBJ2-7, with 7 bases fitting TRBD1. This CDR3 is built from 12 residues. The germline V gene has CDR1 MNHNS and CDR2 SASEGT. Unmatched junction bases numbered 7, after V lost 7 bases and J lost 7 bases. In nucleotides, the CDR3 is TGTGCCAGCAAGGGGGCCCCCAAGGAGCAGTACTTC. It codes for CASKGAPKEQYF.

This rearrangement joins TRBV11-2 to TRBJ2-2; TRBD2 aligns across 7 bases. CDR1 and CDR2 from the germline V gene are SGHAT and FQNNGV. The CDR3 has 14 residues. The J segment lost 5 bases and the V segment lost 5 bases, leaving 5 bases of the junction unmatched. The CDR3 DNA sequence: TGTGCCAGCAGCGGATACGGGGGGACCGGGGAGCTGTTTTTT. Its protein product is CASSGYGGTGELFF.

This chain joins TRBV11-1 and TRBJ2-1; 7 positions match TRBD2. The V segment lost 5 bases and the J segment 6 bases; nucleotides outside the gene matches: 10. Germline CDR1 reads SGHAT; CDR2 reads FQDESV (reference sequence). The CDR3 runs 15 residues. The CDR3 nucleotides read TGTGCCAGCAGCGGAACCGGGACTAATTCCAATGAGCAGTTCTTC. It translates to CASSGTGTNSNEQFF.

This clone qualifies as medium-sized. The chain is built from TRBV6-5 and TRBJ2-7, with 8 bases identical to TRBD1. Germline trimming cut 7 bases from V and 6 bases from J; bases unmatched to any gene: 11. The CDR3 contains 14 residues. Germline assignment: CDR1 MNHEY and CDR2 SVGAGI. The CDR3, as DNA: TGTGCCAGCACATTTCATGGTACAGGGGGCGAGCAGTACTTC. This gives the protein CASTFHGTGGEQYF.

This rearrangement joins TRBV4-1 to TRBJ2-7, with a tentative D call TRBD2 (5 bases). The CDR3 extends over 15 amino acids. The ends were cut back, 4 bases at V and 5 bases at J, with 18 bases in the middle. Germline-derived CDR1 and CDR2 are MGHRA and YSYEKL. The CDR3 sequence: CASSLRPGVIHEQYF. Here the CDR3 DNA reads TGCGCCAGCAGCCTAAGGCCCGGGGTGATTCACGAGCAGTACTTC.

The chain couples TRBV4-1 to TRBJ1-2, with TRBD1 matching 7 bases. This CDR3 has 15 amino acids. Germline trimming cut 4 bases from V and 4 bases from J; bases unmatched to any gene: 9. Per the germline V gene, CDR1 is MGHRA and CDR2 is YSYEKL. The CDR3 spells CASSLLTRGLYGYTF. The CDR3 region has the DNA TGCGCCAGCAGCCTCTTGACTAGGGGGCTCTATGGCTACACCTTC.

The V call is TRBV6-1, the J call TRBJ1-1; 8 nucleotides align to TRBD1. The germline gives CDR1 MNHNS, CDR2 SASEGT. The CDR3 is 13 amino acids. V dropped 5 bases and J dropped 5; count of bases not matched to a gene: 4. The CDR3 region is CASSRTGLTEAFF. As DNA, the CDR3 is TGTGCCAGCAGTCGGACAGGGCTTACTGAAGCTTTCTTT.

CDR3 DNA sequence: TGTGCCAGTAGTGCGTTGACAGGGCAGGGTGGGGCCAACGTCCTGACTTTC. It is translated as CASSALTGQGGANVLTF. The rearrangement links TRBV19 to TRBJ2-6; TRBD1 agrees at 7 bases. The CDR3 spans 17 residues. Germline-derived CDR1 and CDR2 are LNHDA and SQIVND (reference sequence). J lost 3 bases, V lost 5 bases, and 10 bases had no gene match.

The chain recombines TRBV6-6 with TRBJ1-3, with a weak D call TRBD1 (5 bases). Trimming left V 6 bases short and J 0 bases short, with 12 bases between. CDR1 is MNHNY, CDR2 SVGAGI, per germline (reference sequence). The CDR3 has 15 amino acids. The CDR3 protein is CASRAEGSSGNTIYF. The CDR3 DNA sequence: TGTGCCAGCAGGGCGGAGGGGAGCTCTGGAAACACCATATATTTT.